These 23 T cell receptor beta chains were all obtained from the same sample, sequenced in a study of T cell changes during pregnancy in multiple sclerosis. Measured with immunoSEQ multiplex PCR; TCRdb has only the in-frame clones, and not every one. This table holds fewer than 150,000 clones, roughly 95% found once. Sequences were derived from peripheral blood, sampled after pregnancy. These receptors were collected from a female donor with multiple sclerosis, enrolled in a pregnancy study.

The chain combines TRBV11-3 with TRBJ1-1, with 7 bases aligning to TRBD1. Looked up from germline, CDR1 is SGHNT and CDR2 is YENEEA. The CDR3 consists of 15 residues. After removal of 3 bases from V and 3 bases from J, the junction contained 7 bases not matched to a gene. Written as DNA, the CDR3 is TGTGCCAGCAGCTTCCAGGGGGAAATAGACACTGAAGCTTTCTTT. Its protein is CASSFQGEIDTEAFF.

This clone has only one observation. The chain has TRBV4-2 and TRBJ2-2, with D possibly being TRBD1 (7 bases). V was shortened by 0 bases and J by 3 bases, with 11 bases between the two germline ends. The CDR3 sequence is 16 residues long. The V gene's germline CDR1 is LGHNA and CDR2 YNFKEQ. The CDR3 DNA is TGTGCCAGCAGCCAAGAGGCAGGGGGGTACACCGGGGAGCTGTTTTTT. Translated: CASSQEAGGYTGELFF.

This clone was seen only once. The chain carries TRBV7-8 and TRBJ2-1, with 10 bases matching TRBD2. Germline V gene sequence: CDR1 SGHVS, CDR2 FQNEAQ. The CDR3 covers 16 residues. V trimming: 5 bases; J trimming: 7 bases; junction bases outside the gene matches: 11. CDR3 region: CASSERFSGRSNEQFF. CDR3 sequence (DNA): TGTGCCAGCAGCGAAAGATTTAGCGGGAGGTCGAATGAGCAGTTCTTC. The full variable domain, rest sourced from reference TRBV7-8 and TRBJ2-1, is GAGVSQSPRYKVAKRGQDVALRCDPISGHVSLFWYQQALGQGPEFLTYFQNEAQLDKSGLPSDRFFAERPEGSVSTLKIQRTQQEDSAVYLCASSERFSGRSNEQFFGPGTRLTVL.

CDR3 protein: CASSDSTGHTDTQYF. The DNA of the CDR3 is TGTGCCAGCAGTGACTCGACTGGACACACAGATACGCAGTATTTT. This rearrangement joins TRBV6-4 to TRBJ2-3; maybe TRBD1 (5 bases). In germline, CDR1 is MRHNA, CDR2 SNTAGT. This CDR3 comprises 15 residues. V lost 0 bases to trimming and J lost 2 bases, with 9 bases between them.

This clone was seen a single time. The chain employs TRBV29-1 and TRBJ2-7; a weak D match, TRBD1 (6 bases). The CDR3 is 12 residues long. Germline CDR1 reads SQVTM; CDR2 reads ANQGSEA. V gave up 6 bases and J gave up 2 bases, with 11 bases separating them. CDR3 DNA: TGCAGCGTCCTAGGGGGAACCTACGAGCAGTACTTC. Translation gives CSVLGGTYEQYF.

The chain couples TRBV6-6 to TRBJ1-5; D unclear. Germline values: CDR1 MNHNY, CDR2 SVGAGI (reference sequence). The CDR3 totals 15 residues. The V gene lost 7 bases and the J gene lost 1 base, with 14 bases spanning the gap. CDR3 nucleotides: TGTGCCAGCAAGTTTTCGATACAGAGCAATCAGCCCCAGCATTTT. The encoded protein is CASKFSIQSNQPQHF.

The chain combines TRBV19 with TRBJ1-1; D is undetermined. The CDR3 extends over 13 amino acids. Germline V gene data show CDR1 as LNHDA and CDR2 as SQIVND (reference sequence). Trimming removed 5 bases from V and 4 bases from J, with 11 bases in between. The CDR3 loop reads CASSAQRGTEAFF. CDR3 bases: TGTGCCAGTAGTGCGCAACGAGGCACTGAAGCTTTCTTT.

This clone was detected once. The chain employs TRBV28 and TRBJ1-3; possibly TRBD1 for D (6 bases). Trimming left V 3 bases short and J 4 bases short, with 16 bases between. Germline CDR1 MDHEN, CDR2 SYDVKM. The CDR3 contains 16 residues. Here the CDR3 reads CASSLVTGLGGNTIYF. The DNA for the CDR3 is TGTGCCAGCAGTTTGGTCACAGGGCTAGGCGGAAACACCATATATTTT.

The chain links TRBV5-5 to TRBJ1-1; the D gene is possibly TRBD1 (5 bases). CDR1 is SGHKS and CDR2 is YYEKEE in the germline V gene (reference sequence). This CDR3 contains 13 residues. V lost 5 bases and J 5 bases, leaving 13 bases between the germline ends. The DNA of the CDR3 is TGTGCCAGCAGTATGGGGCTAAATACTGAAGCTTTCTTT. Its translation: CASSMGLNTEAFF.

The J gene is TRBJ2-1, the V gene TRBV5-1; a possible D gene is TRBD1 (6 bases). CDR3 length: 15 residues. Looked up from germline, CDR1 is SGHRS and CDR2 is YFSETQ. Trimming left V 5 bases short and J 0 bases short, with 12 bases between. This CDR3 reads CASRAGASSYNEQFF. CDR3 DNA: TGCGCCAGCAGGGCAGGGGCGAGCTCCTACAATGAGCAGTTCTTC.

A note on this clone: The junction does not match germline at one end; this may be a read error. This chain joins TRBV11-1 and TRBJ2-5; 10 nucleotides line up with TRBD2. Germline V CDR1 and CDR2: SGHAT, FQDESV (reference sequence). There are 12 residues in the CDR3. The CDR3 loop is CASSLEAGGPDF. In nucleotides, the CDR3 is TGTGCCAGCAGCCTCGAAGCGGGAGGGCCGGACTTC.

The CDR3: CSVGTSVYNEQFF. As DNA, the CDR3 is TGCAGCGTAGGGACTAGCGTATACAATGAGCAGTTCTTC. The chain joins TRBV29-1 to TRBJ2-1; 10 nucleotides line up with TRBD2. With 6 bases clipped from V and 4 bases from J, the junction kept 3 bases outside the gene matches. CDR3 length: 13 amino acids. Germline CDR1 SQVTM, CDR2 ANQGSEA.

This clone was seen more than once but under ten times. An end of the junction differs from the germline gene, which may be a read error. The chain joins TRBV20-1 to TRBJ1-1; the D gene is possibly TRBD1 (5 bases). The germline V gene has CDR1 DFQATT and CDR2 SNEGSKA (reference sequence). The CDR3 runs to 11 residues. Here the CDR3 DNA reads TGCAGTGCTAGAGTGGACACCGAAGCTTTCTTT. Its translation is CSARVDTEAFF.

The chain has TRBV5-6 and TRBJ1-2; D is possibly TRBD1 (6 bases). This CDR3 has 13 amino acids. Germline values: CDR1 SGHDT, CDR2 YYEEEE. V was shortened by 4 bases and J by 2 bases, with 9 bases between the two germline ends. In nucleotides, the CDR3 is TGTGCCAGCAGCGCAGGACAGAACTATGGCTACACCTTC. This translates into CASSAGQNYGYTF. The complete variable domain, with remaining parts taken from reference TRBV5-6 and TRBJ1-2, reads DAGVTQSPTHLIKTRGQQVTLRCSPKSGHDTVSWYQQALGQGPQFIFQYYEEEERQRGNFPDRFSGHQFPNYSSELNVNALLLGDSALYLCASSAGQNYGYTFGSGTRLTVV.

This chain connects TRBV30 to TRBJ2-7, with D uncertain. The V gene lost 2 bases and the J gene lost 6 bases, with 8 bases spanning the gap. Germline V gives CDR1 GTSNPN, CDR2 SVGIG (reference sequence). CDR3 length equals 11 residues. For the CDR3, the DNA is TGTGCCTGGAGTTCCCCCCTCGAGCAGTACTTC. It codes for CAWSSPLEQYF.

The J gene is TRBJ2-3, the V gene TRBV28, with 7 bases aligning to TRBD1. The germline CDR1 and CDR2 sequences are MDHEN and SYDVKM. The CDR3 runs to 16 residues. The V segment lost 6 bases and the J segment 0 bases; nucleotides outside the gene matches: 9. This chain's CDR3 is CASSSPGTDSTDTQYF. In DNA, the CDR3 is TGTGCCAGCAGCTCCCCAGGGACAGACAGCACAGATACGCAGTATTTT. The full variable domain, completed using reference TRBV28 and TRBJ2-3, is DVKVTQSSRYLVKRTGEKVFLECVQDMDHENMFWYRQDPGLGLRLIYFSYDVKMKEKGDIPEGYSVSREKKERFSLILESASTNQTSMYLCASSSPGTDSTDTQYFGPGTRLTVL.

The V call is TRBV27, the J call TRBJ2-7, with 14 bases fitting TRBD2. V trimming: 2 bases; J trimming: 4 bases; junction bases outside the gene matches: 7. The CDR3 has 17 residues. The germline V gene encodes CDR1 MNHEY and CDR2 SMNVEV (reference sequence). The CDR3 nucleotides are TGTGCCAGCAGTTTAATGGGACTAGCGGGAGATTTATACGAGCAGTACTTC. It is translated as CASSLMGLAGDLYEQYF.

The sample holds one count of this clone. The chain links TRBV7-6 to TRBJ2-3; maybe TRBD2 (6 bases). Germline V gene lookup returns CDR1 SGHVS and CDR2 FNYEAQ. V lost 0 bases and J lost 7, with 11 bases in between. The CDR3 runs to 14 residues. In nucleotides, the CDR3 is TGTGCCAGCAGCTTAGCGTCAGGACTACATACGCAGTATTTT. Encoded protein: CASSLASGLHTQYF.

This CDR3 reads CASSYSGLAGPNEQFF. The CDR3 nucleotides are TGTGCCAGCAGTTACTCCGGACTAGCGGGACCTAATGAGCAGTTCTTC. This chain links TRBV6-5 with TRBJ2-1; TRBD2 aligns across 12 bases. CDR1 is MNHEY and CDR2 is SVGAGI in the germline V gene. This CDR3 has 16 amino acids. Losses at the gene ends were 0 bases for V and 7 bases for J; bases not matched to a gene: 4.

The V gene is TRBV28, the J gene TRBJ2-5, with a weak D call TRBD1 (6 bases). CDR1 and CDR2 from the germline V gene are MDHEN and SYDVKM. The CDR3 runs 16 residues. The V end was cut by 6 bases, the J end by 5 bases, with 22 bases between. The CDR3 region is CASSPTSQGSYETQYF. CDR3 nucleotides: TGTGCCAGCAGCCCTACCTCACAGGGATCTTACGAGACCCAGTACTTC.

CDR3 in DNA: TGTGCCAGTATTCCCCGGGTCATTAATGAAAAACTGTTTTTT. Protein sequence: CASIPRVINEKLFF. This chain joins TRBV19 and TRBJ1-4; D is ambiguous. Germline assignment: CDR1 LNHDA and CDR2 SQIVND (reference sequence). The CDR3 is 14 residues long. V was shortened by 7 bases and J by 4 bases, with 13 bases between the two germline ends.

The chain joins TRBV30 to TRBJ1-2; no firm D call. Germline values: CDR1 GTSNPN, CDR2 SVGIG (reference sequence). The CDR3 runs to 13 residues. Deletions cut 3 bases from V and 3 bases from J, with 11 bases between. This CDR3 reads CAWSPGGDYGYTF. The CDR3, as DNA: TGTGCCTGGAGCCCGGGAGGCGACTATGGCTACACCTTC.

The V call is TRBV29-1, the J call TRBJ1-4; 7 nucleotides align to TRBD1. With 4 bases clipped from V and 8 bases from J, the junction kept 13 bases outside the gene matches. Germline V lookup: CDR1 SQVTM, CDR2 ANQGSEA. This CDR3 has 15 amino acids. The chain's CDR3 is CSVVGAGGFEEKLFF. In DNA, the CDR3 is TGCAGCGTTGTTGGTGCAGGGGGTTTCGAGGAAAAACTGTTTTTT.